These 15 T cell receptor beta chains were all obtained from the same sample, sequenced in a study of vaccination and CD4 T cells after COVID-19. Sample time point: late sampling 161 to 241 days after vaccination in a few convalescent patients. Treatment specified: approximately 9-day PBMC culture with coronavirus spike peptide pools or control peptides (ViraFEST assay). Their recognized antigens are unknown. Once obtained from cultured CD4+ T cells, the DNA was sequenced using the Oncomine TCR Beta short-read assay. TCRdb reprocessed the PCR reads with MiXCR, giving one entry per CDR3 protein. The table shows more than 20,000 distinct CDR3 sequences, with around a third occurring only once. This specimen consisted of CD4+ T cells from blood, cultured in vitro, obtained about 7 months after SARS-CoV-2 vaccination. Receptor source: a human donor who had recovered from COVID-19.

The chain links TRBV19 to TRBJ1-5, with TRBD1 identical over 7 bases. The germline gives CDR1 LNHDA, CDR2 SQIVND (reference sequence). CDR3 length: 15 amino acids. The junction had 8 bases not matched to a gene; V was cut back by 5 bases and J by 4 bases. CDR3: CASSGPGGWNQPQHF. The CDR3 DNA follows: TGTGCCAGTAGTGGACCAGGGGGATGGAATCAGCCCCAGCATTTT. Complete variable domain (other parts from reference TRBV19 and TRBJ1-5): DGGITQSPKYLFRKEGQNVTLSCEQNLNHDAMYWYRQDPGQGLRLIYYSQIVNDFQKGDIAEGYSVSREKKESFPLTVTSAQKNPTAFYLCASSGPGGWNQPQHFGDGTRLSIL.

This rearrangement joins TRBV20-1 to TRBJ1-2; D is uncertain. Trimming left V 3 bases short and J 4 bases short, with 6 bases between. The CDR3 runs to 11 residues. Germline CDR1 DFQATT, CDR2 SNEGSKA (reference sequence). CDR3 DNA sequence: TGCAGTGCTAGCGGAAGCTATGGCTACACCTTC. As protein: CSASGSYGYTF.

J is TRBJ2-5 and V is TRBV7-2; D is unresolved. V was cut by 5 bases and J by 3 bases, with 16 bases left in between. The germline CDR1 and CDR2 sequences are SGHTA and FQGNSA. The CDR3 runs to 15 residues. CDR3 in amino acids: CASSLRSFLEETQYF. CDR3 coding DNA: TGTGCCAGCAGCCTCCGGTCCTTCCTGGAAGAGACCCAGTACTTC. Looking up the rest from reference TRBV7-2 and TRBJ2-5 gives the full variable domain: GAGVSQSPSNKVTEKGKDVELRCDPISGHTALYWYRQSLGQGLEFLIYFQGNSAPDKSGLPSDRFSAERTGGSVSTLTIQRTQQEDSAVYLCASSLRSFLEETQYFGPGTRLLVL.

The CDR3 reads CSARDPGAGNQPQHF. The DNA of the CDR3 is TGCAGTGCTAGAGATCCGGGGGCGGGAAATCAGCCCCAGCATTTT. V is TRBV20-1 and J is TRBJ1-5, with a tentative D call TRBD1 (6 bases). Germline CDR1 and CDR2: DFQATT and SNEGSKA (reference sequence). The CDR3 is 15 residues long. Trimming shortened V by 0 bases and J by 4 bases, and 13 bases separated the two germline ends.

Turning to this clonotype: A far larger clone lies a single base away; this is likely a read error. J is TRBJ1-6 and V is TRBV10-3; D is perhaps TRBD1 (6 bases). Trimming removed 5 bases from V and 7 bases from J, with 9 bases in between. This CDR3 is 13 amino acids long. Germline CDR1 and CDR2: ENHRY and SYGVKD. CDR3 nucleotide sequence: TGTGCCATCAGTTTAGGGGGAAATTCACCCCTCCACTTT. Amino acid sequence: CAISLGGNSPLHF.

This clonotype was seen a few times. The chain joins TRBV24-1 to TRBJ1-5; 8 positions agree with TRBD1. The germline CDR1 and CDR2 sequences are KGHDR and SFDVKD. The V segment lost 3 bases and the J segment 0 bases; nucleotides outside the gene matches: 0. The CDR3 is made up of 15 amino acids. The CDR3 bases are TGTGCCACCAGTGATGGGACAGGTAGCAATCAGCCCCAGCATTTT. This gives the protein CATSDGTGSNQPQHF.

This clonotype has just a few counts. The V and J genes are TRBV6-5 and TRBJ2-3; D uncertain. Germline V gene data show CDR1 as MNHEY and CDR2 as SVGAGI. Trimming removed 0 bases from V and 2 bases from J, with 6 bases in between. The CDR3 covers 14 residues. CDR3 in amino acids: CASSYSSVTDTQYF. For the CDR3, the DNA is TGTGCCAGCAGTTACTCGTCGGTCACAGATACGCAGTATTTT.

This clonotype is a singleton in its sample. The J gene is TRBJ1-3, the V gene TRBV7-8, with D unresolved. This CDR3 has 14 amino acids. V was shortened by 5 bases and J by 0 bases, with 8 bases between the two germline ends. The germline gives CDR1 SGHVS, CDR2 FQNEAQ. The CDR3 sequence: CASSPQSSGNTIYF. CDR3 nucleotides: TGTGCCAGCAGCCCCCAGAGCTCTGGAAACACCATATATTTT. The variable domain in full, with the rest retrieved from reference TRBV7-8 and TRBJ1-3, is GAGVSQSPRYKVAKRGQDVALRCDPISGHVSLFWYQQALGQGPEFLTYFQNEAQLDKSGLPSDRFFAERPEGSVSTLKIQRTQQEDSAVYLCASSPQSSGNTIYFGEGSWLTVV.

CDR3 nucleotides: TGTGCCAGCCGGGACCTCACAGATACGCAGTATTTT. The encoded protein is CASRDLTDTQYF. The rearrangement joins TRBV27 to TRBJ2-3; either TRBD1 or TRBD2 may supply D (5 bases each). Deletions cut 8 bases from V and 2 bases from J, with 8 bases between. CDR1 and CDR2 (germline): MNHEY, SMNVEV (reference sequence). This CDR3 is built from 12 residues.

The V and J genes are TRBV28 and TRBJ1-2, with D possibly being TRBD1 (6 bases). Per the germline V gene, CDR1 is MDHEN and CDR2 is SYDVKM. V was pared by 6 bases and J by 7 bases, with 12 bases between. This CDR3 region has 12 residues. CDR3 nucleotides: TGTGCCAGCAGCTCCCCAGGGGCTGGCTACACCTTC. Its protein product is CASSSPGAGYTF.

The J gene is TRBJ1-5, the V gene TRBV27, with no clear D. The CDR3 extends over 14 amino acids. V shed 3 bases and J shed 2 bases, with 8 bases lying between them. The germline gives CDR1 MNHEY, CDR2 SMNVEV (reference sequence). The CDR3 sequence is CASSLLLGNQPQHF. The DNA of the CDR3 is TGTGCCAGCAGTTTGTTGTTGGGCAATCAGCCCCAGCATTTT.

This clonotype was seen more than once but under ten times. J is TRBJ1-1 and V is TRBV7-2; D call uncertain. This CDR3 is 14 amino acids long. Germline-derived CDR1 and CDR2 are SGHTA and FQGNSA. The V end was cut by 1 base, the J end by 4 bases, with 10 bases between. CDR3 coding DNA: TGTGCCAGCAGCTTAGACTACGATAGCACTGAAGCTTTCTTT. This translates into CASSLDYDSTEAFF.

The chain uses TRBV4-3 and TRBJ2-2, with D uncertain. CDR1 is LGHNA, CDR2 YSLEER, per germline. The CDR3 spans 13 residues. V lost 0 bases, J lost 7 bases, and 6 bases lay in between. CDR3 nucleotides: TGCGCCAGCAGCCAAGATTGGATCGGGGAGCTGTTTTTT. Residues: CASSQDWIGELFF.

This clonotype was seen a handful of times. The rearrangement joins TRBV6-1 to TRBJ2-7; perhaps TRBD1 as D (6 bases). Germline CDR1 reads MNHNS; CDR2 reads SASEGT. The V end lost 4 bases, the J end lost 2 bases, and 18 bases lay between the germline ends. The CDR3 spans 16 residues. The CDR3 nucleotides are TGTGCCAGCAGTGCGTCCTCTACAGGGATCGCCTACGAGCAGTACTTC. It translates to CASSASSTGIAYEQYF.

This clonotype has just a few counts. The CDR3 here is CSARDPNQGRETQYF. The CDR3 DNA sequence: TGCAGTGCTAGAGATCCTAACCAGGGCCGCGAGACCCAGTACTTC. The chain recombines TRBV20-1 with TRBJ2-5, with D perhaps TRBD1 (5 bases). This CDR3 spans 15 amino acids. Trimming cost V 0 bases and J 5 bases, with 16 bases left between them. The germline V gene has CDR1 DFQATT and CDR2 SNEGSKA (reference sequence).